These T cell receptor beta chains were read from a single sample in a study of T cells in Graves' hyperthyroidism and ophthalmopathy. One entry per CDR3 protein results from TCRdb running MiXCR on the multiplex PCR reads. The table has roughly 700,000 distinct CDR3 sequences, 15% to 20% seen once. Sample: blood. Source of these receptors: a man in his fifties with Graves' hyperthyroidism. CDR3s include the opening cysteine and the closing phenylalanine or tryptophan. Each record gives: J gene, clone size, D gene, V gene, CDR3 DNA, CDR3 protein. The D gene is left open where the match is weak. The size of a clone is reported for some rows only, either as once, few or many, or as a class for expanded clones.

j_call: TRBJ2-2; clone_size: many; d_call: TRBD1; v_call: TRBV10-3; cdr3_nt: TGTGCCATCGGGGGACAGGGGGCCACCGGGGAGCTGTTTTTT; cdr3_aa: CAIGGQGATGELFF
j_call: TRBJ2-7; clone_size: NA; d_call: NA; v_call: TRBV27; cdr3_nt: TGTGCCAGCAGTATGGGTGACAGTACCTACGAGCAGTACTTC; cdr3_aa: CASSMGDSTYEQYF
j_call: TRBJ2-7; clone_size: NA; d_call: NA; v_call: TRBV30; cdr3_nt: TGTGCCTGGAGACCCCCGATTCGGACCGAGCAGTACTTC; cdr3_aa: CAWRPPIRTEQYF
j_call: TRBJ2-7; clone_size: many; d_call: TRBD1; v_call: TRBV6-2/TRBV6-3; cdr3_nt: TGTGCCAGCAGTTACGACAAGGGGGCGTACGAGCAGTACTTC; cdr3_aa: CASSYDKGAYEQYF
j_call: TRBJ1-5; clone_size: NA; d_call: NA; v_call: TRBV20-1; cdr3_nt: TGCAGTGTCTCCCGGGCCCGGGAAAATCAGCCCCAGCATTTT; cdr3_aa: CSVSRARENQPQHF
j_call: TRBJ2-1; clone_size: many; d_call: NA; v_call: TRBV19; cdr3_nt: TGTGCCAGCCACTCAACCGTGGCAGTCGGGGGTTGGAATGAGCAGTTCTTC; cdr3_aa: CASHSTVAVGGWNEQFF
j_call: TRBJ2-3; clone_size: NA; d_call: NA; v_call: TRBV9; cdr3_nt: TGTGCCAGCAGCTCATCGGGAGTAACAGATACGCAGTATTTT; cdr3_aa: CASSSSGVTDTQYF
j_call: TRBJ2-5; clone_size: few; d_call: NA; v_call: TRBV7-9; cdr3_nt: TGTGCCAGCAGTCACAGGGTTAGGCGAGAGACCCAGTACTTC; cdr3_aa: CASSHRVRRETQYF
j_call: TRBJ2-6; clone_size: few; d_call: NA; v_call: TRBV28; cdr3_nt: TGTGCCAGCAGCCACAGGGTCTCTGGGGCCAACGTCCTGACTTTC; cdr3_aa: CASSHRVSGANVLTF
j_call: TRBJ2-1; clone_size: many; d_call: TRBD2; v_call: TRBV28; cdr3_nt: TGTGCCAGCAGTTCCATCCGCCTAGCGGGAGTCCTCAATGAGCAGTTCTTC; cdr3_aa: CASSSIRLAGVLNEQFF
j_call: TRBJ2-1; clone_size: many; d_call: NA; v_call: TRBV27; cdr3_nt: TGTGCCAGCAGATCCTTACTTTACAATGAGCAGTTCTTC; cdr3_aa: CASRSLLYNEQFF
j_call: TRBJ2-1; clone_size: few; d_call: NA; v_call: TRBV7-9; cdr3_nt: TGTGCCAGCACCAACAGAGGGGCCACCTACAATGAGCAGTTCTTC; cdr3_aa: CASTNRGATYNEQFF
j_call: TRBJ2-2; clone_size: many; d_call: TRBD1; v_call: TRBV11-1; cdr3_nt: TGTGCCAGCAGCTCCCGAGAACAGGGGGCGGTCACCGGGGAGCTGTTTTTT; cdr3_aa: CASSSREQGAVTGELFF
j_call: TRBJ1-1; clone_size: many; d_call: NA; v_call: TRBV27; cdr3_nt: TGTGCCAGCAGTTTGATTACGAACACTGAAGCTTTCTTT; cdr3_aa: CASSLITNTEAFF
j_call: TRBJ2-7; clone_size: few; d_call: TRBD2; v_call: TRBV9; cdr3_nt: TGTGCCAGCAGCACCGGGACTAGCGGGAGTAGAGAGCAGTACTTC; cdr3_aa: CASSTGTSGSREQYF
j_call: TRBJ2-7; clone_size: once; d_call: TRBD2; v_call: TRBV19; cdr3_nt: TGTGCCAGTAGTATCCCCGGGACTAGCTACTACGAGCAGTACTTC; cdr3_aa: CASSIPGTSYYEQYF
j_call: TRBJ2-7; clone_size: many; d_call: NA; v_call: TRBV10-3; cdr3_nt: TGTGCCATCAGTGAGTCTGCAGTCTTTAGCTCCTACGAGCAGTACTTC; cdr3_aa: CAISESAVFSSYEQYF
j_call: TRBJ2-7; clone_size: NA; d_call: NA; v_call: TRBV19; cdr3_nt: TGTGCCAGTAGTATGGGAGGGGGGCCGGCCCCCTACTACGAGCAGTACTTC; cdr3_aa: CASSMGGGPAPYYEQYF
j_call: TRBJ1-2; clone_size: many; d_call: NA; v_call: TRBV27; cdr3_nt: TGTGCCAGCAGTTCGCGGGCAGGGCGGTACGCTAACTATGGCTACACCTTC; cdr3_aa: CASSSRAGRYANYGYTF
j_call: TRBJ2-3; clone_size: NA; d_call: NA; v_call: TRBV6-1; cdr3_nt: TGTGCCAGCGCTGAGAGGGGCCCCACAGATACGCAGTATTTT; cdr3_aa: CASAERGPTDTQYF
j_call: TRBJ2-1; clone_size: many; d_call: NA; v_call: TRBV29-1; cdr3_nt: TGCAGCGTTGAAGAGGGAGGCAATGAGCAGTTCTTC; cdr3_aa: CSVEEGGNEQFF
j_call: TRBJ2-3; clone_size: many; d_call: NA; v_call: TRBV29-1; cdr3_nt: TGCAGCGCCGTCGAAGGTTTTGAAAGGCAGTATTTT; cdr3_aa: CSAVEGFERQYF
j_call: TRBJ2-7; clone_size: NA; d_call: TRBD1; v_call: TRBV24-1; cdr3_nt: TGTGCCACCAGTGATTGGACAGGGATCTCCTACGAGCAGTACTTC; cdr3_aa: CATSDWTGISYEQYF
j_call: TRBJ2-3; clone_size: few; d_call: NA; v_call: TRBV30; cdr3_nt: TGTGCCTGGAGTTCATCGGTGACAGTCGGCACAGATACGCAGTATTTT; cdr3_aa: CAWSSSVTVGTDTQYF
j_call: TRBJ1-3; clone_size: few; d_call: NA; v_call: TRBV6-2/TRBV6-3; cdr3_nt: TGTGCCAGCAGTTACCCCGTCGGAGACGGCCGATTGAGCTCTGGAAACACCATATATTTT; cdr3_aa: CASSYPVGDGRLSSGNTIYF
j_call: TRBJ2-7; clone_size: NA; d_call: NA; v_call: TRBV29-1; cdr3_nt: TGCAGCGCCAGGGACTCGTCCTCCTACGAGCAGTACTTC; cdr3_aa: CSARDSSSYEQYF
j_call: TRBJ1-2; clone_size: NA; d_call: TRBD1; v_call: TRBV6-2/TRBV6-3; cdr3_nt: TGTGCCAGCAGTTCGCGGGACAGCACTGCCTCTCACTATGGCTACACCTTC; cdr3_aa: CASSSRDSTASHYGYTF
j_call: TRBJ2-1; clone_size: many; d_call: TRBD2; v_call: TRBV11-3; cdr3_nt: TGTGCCAGCAGCTTAGATGGGACTAGCGGGAACCTAGGACAGTACAATGAGCAGTTCTTC; cdr3_aa: CASSLDGTSGNLGQYNEQFF
j_call: TRBJ2-1; clone_size: many; d_call: TRBD2; v_call: TRBV9; cdr3_nt: TGTGCCAGCAGCGTAGCATTAGGCACTAGCGTTATGGACGATGAGCAGTTCTTC; cdr3_aa: CASSVALGTSVMDDEQFF
j_call: TRBJ2-2; clone_size: NA; d_call: TRBD2; v_call: TRBV29-1; cdr3_nt: TGCAGCGTTGCCAGCGGGACCCACACCGGGGAGCTGTTTTTT; cdr3_aa: CSVASGTHTGELFF
j_call: TRBJ2-7; clone_size: NA; d_call: NA; v_call: TRBV20-1; cdr3_nt: TGCAGTGCTAGGGGTGGACGAGCTTTGGGGAACGAGCAGTACTTC; cdr3_aa: CSARGGRALGNEQYF
j_call: TRBJ1-3; clone_size: NA; d_call: NA; v_call: TRBV20-1; cdr3_nt: TGCAGTGCTACAACGATATTAAACGGACGGATCTCTGGAAACACCATATATTTT; cdr3_aa: CSATTILNGRISGNTIYF
j_call: TRBJ2-2; clone_size: few; d_call: NA; v_call: TRBV7-3; cdr3_nt: TGTGCCAGCAGTACCGGGTCAGGAAACACCGGGGAGCTGTTTTTT; cdr3_aa: CASSTGSGNTGELFF